A selection of T cell receptor beta chains follows, all from one sample in a study of a mutant IDH1 vaccine in newly diagnosed glioma. Antigen specificity for these receptors is unknown. This table comes from immunoSEQ multiplex PCR, and its TCRdb copy is limited to in-frame clones, with some not included. The sample yields tens of thousands of clones, less than 65% seen once. Sequencing was performed on peripheral blood mononuclear cells (PBMCs), taken from a glioma patient whose treatment included an IDH1 peptide vaccine. These TCRs come from a man in his forties with glioma. Some clones in this sample may be carry-over from other donors' samples. The CDR3 runs from the conserved cysteine through the conserved F or W. A D gene is named only where the DNA matches it firmly. A clone size is listed for some rows: how often the clone was seen (once, few, many), or a class if it is expanded.

J gene: TRBJ1-1; V gene: TRBV7-3; clone size: .; D gene: TRBD1; CDR3 DNA: TGTGCCAGCACCCTTCAGGGGGGAGACACTGAAGCTTTCTTT; CDR3 protein: CASTLQGGDTEAFF
J gene: TRBJ1-2; V gene: TRBV19; clone size: few; D gene: .; CDR3 DNA: TGTGCCAGTAGTATACGGTCGGCAGGAGACTATGGCTACACCTTC; CDR3 protein: CASSIRSAGDYGYTF
J gene: TRBJ1-2; V gene: TRBV7-6; clone size: few; D gene: .; CDR3 DNA: TGTGCCAGCAGCTTAGACACAGGGCTTACCTATGGCTACACCTTC; CDR3 protein: CASSLDTGLTYGYTF
J gene: TRBJ1-6; V gene: TRBV9; clone size: .; D gene: TRBD1; CDR3 DNA: TGTGCCAGCACCAGGCAGGGGGGTGAGCCCCTCCACTTT; CDR3 protein: CASTRQGGEPLHF
J gene: TRBJ2-1; V gene: TRBV5-1; clone size: .; D gene: .; CDR3 DNA: TGCGCCAGCAGGTCGAGCAATGAGCAGTTCTTC; CDR3 protein: CASRSSNEQFF
J gene: TRBJ1-2; V gene: TRBV10-2; clone size: .; D gene: .; CDR3 DNA: TGCGCCAGCAGTGAAACGGGATCCGGGGGATATGGCTACACCTTC; CDR3 protein: CASSETGSGGYGYTF
J gene: TRBJ2-1; V gene: TRBV7-3; clone size: .; D gene: TRBD2; CDR3 DNA: TGTGCCAGCAGCCCCCCGGGACTAGCGGCGACTGAGCAGTTCTTC; CDR3 protein: CASSPPGLAATEQFF
J gene: TRBJ1-2; V gene: TRBV18; clone size: .; D gene: TRBD1; CDR3 DNA: TGTGCCAGCTCCCCCAGGGGACAGGGTGACTATGGCTACACCTTC; CDR3 protein: CASSPRGQGDYGYTF
J gene: TRBJ2-2; V gene: TRBV5-5; clone size: .; D gene: .; CDR3 DNA: TGTGCCAGCAGCTTGGTTATAGCGGCCAACACCGGGGAGCTGTTTTTT; CDR3 protein: CASSLVIAANTGELFF
J gene: TRBJ1-2; V gene: TRBV5-1; clone size: .; D gene: TRBD1; CDR3 DNA: TGCGCCAGCAGGGGGGGACAGAAAAACTATGGCTACACCTTC; CDR3 protein: CASRGGQKNYGYTF
J gene: TRBJ1-4; V gene: TRBV13; clone size: .; D gene: .; CDR3 DNA: TGTGCCAGCAGCTTCTTTGGGCTGGAGAGAAAACTGTTTTTT; CDR3 protein: CASSFFGLERKLFF
J gene: TRBJ2-7; V gene: TRBV4-1; clone size: .; D gene: .; CDR3 DNA: TGCGCCAGCAGCCAAGTGGCGGACGGCTACGAGCAGTACTTC; CDR3 protein: CASSQVADGYEQYF
J gene: TRBJ2-7; V gene: TRBV6-5; clone size: .; D gene: TRBD1; CDR3 DNA: TGTGCCAGCAGTTTGAATCCGGGACAGGTCTACGAGCAGTACTTC; CDR3 protein: CASSLNPGQVYEQYF
J gene: TRBJ1-1; V gene: TRBV5-6; clone size: .; D gene: .; CDR3 DNA: TGTGCCAGCAGCTTGTTTGGCCGGGGAGGGAACACTGAAGCTTTCTTT; CDR3 protein: CASSLFGRGGNTEAFF
J gene: TRBJ2-7; V gene: TRBV6-6; clone size: .; D gene: .; CDR3 DNA: TGTGCCAGCAGTTCGGGGACTTCTAACTACGAGCAGTACTTC; CDR3 protein: CASSSGTSNYEQYF
J gene: TRBJ1-4; V gene: TRBV27; clone size: few; D gene: TRBD1; CDR3 DNA: TGTGCCAGCAGTTCCCCTTTGGGACAGGGTGAAAAACTGTTTTTT; CDR3 protein: CASSSPLGQGEKLFF
J gene: TRBJ2-2; V gene: TRBV5-8; clone size: .; D gene: .; CDR3 DNA: TGTGCCAGCAGCTTGGCCGGGTCGACCGGGGAGCTGTTTTTT; CDR3 protein: CASSLAGSTGELFF
J gene: TRBJ1-3; V gene: TRBV7-9; clone size: .; D gene: .; CDR3 DNA: TGTGCCAGCGGGGAAAATTCTGGAAACACCATATATTTT; CDR3 protein: CASGENSGNTIYF
J gene: TRBJ2-5; V gene: TRBV2; clone size: .; D gene: TRBD2; CDR3 DNA: TGTGCCAGCAGGGGTAGCGGGGGGCAGGTAGAGACCCAGTACTTC; CDR3 protein: CASRGSGGQVETQYF
J gene: TRBJ2-5; V gene: TRBV4-1; clone size: .; D gene: TRBD2; CDR3 DNA: TGCGCCAGCAGCCAAGTCCCTAGCGGGGGTGGGACCCAGTACTTC; CDR3 protein: CASSQVPSGGGTQYF
J gene: TRBJ1-2; V gene: TRBV6-6; clone size: few; D gene: .; CDR3 DNA: TGTGCCAGCAGTTACTCGGCATACGCCTATGGCTACACCTTC; CDR3 protein: CASSYSAYAYGYTF
J gene: TRBJ2-5; V gene: TRBV19; clone size: .; D gene: .; CDR3 DNA: TGTGCCAGTAGTCCGGGGCAGGGGTCGTTGCCAGAGACCCAGTACTTC; CDR3 protein: CASSPGQGSLPETQYF
J gene: TRBJ1-4; V gene: TRBV29-1; clone size: .; D gene: TRBD1; CDR3 DNA: TGCAGCGTTGAAGGGGACAGGGGCCCAACACGGGTTTTT; CDR3 protein: CSVEGDRGPTRVF
J gene: TRBJ1-2; V gene: TRBV19; clone size: once; D gene: TRBD1; CDR3 DNA: TGTGCCAGTAAAGAGGACAGGTTGGGCCATGGCTACACCTTC; CDR3 protein: CASKEDRLGHGYTF
J gene: TRBJ1-4; V gene: TRBV7-9; clone size: .; D gene: .; CDR3 DNA: TGTGCCAGCAGCTTAGGCCCGTCTGGTCTGGTGTTTTTT; CDR3 protein: CASSLGPSGLVFF
J gene: TRBJ1-1; V gene: TRBV14; clone size: few; D gene: .; CDR3 DNA: TGTGCCAGCAGCCAAGAAAACTTTGTCTCCGCTTTCTTT; CDR3 protein: CASSQENFVSAFF
J gene: TRBJ1-2; V gene: TRBV4-2; clone size: .; D gene: .; CDR3 DNA: TGTGCCAGCAGCGTACGAGGGCGGGGTAGCTATGGCTACACCTTC; CDR3 protein: CASSVRGRGSYGYTF
J gene: TRBJ2-7; V gene: TRBV5-1; clone size: .; D gene: .; CDR3 DNA: TGCGCCAGCAGCTTTCTACCTGGGTTCTCCTACGAGCAGTACTTC; CDR3 protein: CASSFLPGFSYEQYF
J gene: TRBJ2-6; V gene: TRBV6-6; clone size: .; D gene: .; CDR3 DNA: TGTGCCACCCACCCCCGAGCAGGGACTGGGGCCAACGTCCTGACTTTC; CDR3 protein: CATHPRAGTGANVLTF
J gene: TRBJ2-6; V gene: TRBV5-1; clone size: .; D gene: TRBD1; CDR3 DNA: TGCGCCAGCAGCCCGACGACAGACAGGGAATCTGGGGCCAACGTCCTGACTTTC; CDR3 protein: CASSPTTDRESGANVLTF
J gene: TRBJ2-2; V gene: TRBV5-6; clone size: .; D gene: .; CDR3 DNA: TGTGCCAGCAGCTTGTGGCGGCAGGATAACACCGGGGAGCTGTTTTTT; CDR3 protein: CASSLWRQDNTGELFF
J gene: TRBJ2-1; V gene: TRBV10-1; clone size: .; D gene: TRBD1; CDR3 DNA: TGCGCCAGCAGTGGACAGGGGCTGAACAATGAGCAGTTCTTC; CDR3 protein: CASSGQGLNNEQFF
J gene: TRBJ1-1; V gene: TRBV19; clone size: .; D gene: TRBD1; CDR3 DNA: TGTGCCAGTAGTCCGTTCACAGGGGGGAACACTGAAGCTTTCTTT; CDR3 protein: CASSPFTGGNTEAFF
J gene: TRBJ2-1; V gene: TRBV9; clone size: .; D gene: TRBD2; CDR3 DNA: TGTGCCAGCAGCGTAATAAGCGGGGCCAACAATGAGCAGTTCTTC; CDR3 protein: CASSVISGANNEQFF
J gene: TRBJ2-4; V gene: TRBV29-1; clone size: .; D gene: .; CDR3 DNA: TGCAGCATTGGAGGGGGCGAAAACATTCAGTACTTC; CDR3 protein: CSIGGGENIQYF
J gene: TRBJ2-1; V gene: TRBV19; clone size: .; D gene: .; CDR3 DNA: TGTGCCAGTCTACCGTCCAGCTCCTACAATGAGCAGTTCTTC; CDR3 protein: CASLPSSSYNEQFF
J gene: TRBJ2-3; V gene: TRBV5-1; clone size: .; D gene: .; CDR3 DNA: TGCGCCAGCAGCTTGGCCGGGGGGCAGGATACGCAGTATTTT; CDR3 protein: CASSLAGGQDTQYF
J gene: TRBJ1-5; V gene: TRBV2; clone size: once; D gene: .; CDR3 DNA: TGTGCCAGCAGCGCGGGACACAATAGCAATCAGCCCCAGCATTTT; CDR3 protein: CASSAGHNSNQPQHF
J gene: TRBJ1-4; V gene: TRBV12-2; clone size: .; D gene: .; CDR3 DNA: TGTGCAAGTCGCTCCCGGACAGTTCTTTATGAAAAACTGTTTTTT; CDR3 protein: CASRSRTVLYEKLFF
J gene: TRBJ1-5; V gene: TRBV30; clone size: .; D gene: .; CDR3 DNA: TGTGCCTGGAGGATCCCAGGGGCGAATCAGCCCCAGCATTTT; CDR3 protein: CAWRIPGANQPQHF
J gene: TRBJ1-3; V gene: TRBV6-5; clone size: few; D gene: .; CDR3 DNA: TGTGCCAGCAGTTACGGCCTGCCGAACTCTGGAAACACCATATATTTT; CDR3 protein: CASSYGLPNSGNTIYF